The sample holds a few counts of the clone carrying this TCR beta chain. Its antigen remains unknown. Sequencing templates came from extracted RNA that was reverse transcribed into cDNA. Profiling relied on immunoSEQ multiplex PCR, and the TCRdb table lists in-frame clones only, not all of them. The table shows about 200,000 clones, with more than 55% occurring only once. This record belongs to a study of CD8+ T cells in alopecia areata. From PBMCs, CD4+ and CD8+ T cells were sorted. The CDR3 runs 14 residues. Germline CDR1 SEHNR, CDR2 FQNEAQ (reference sequence). V gave up 7 bases and J gave up 1 base, with 13 bases separating them. Findings of the study overall: Between patients, shared TCR sequences were less clear than in mice. This was possibly due in part to HLA diversity in the patient population. Higher clonality and more expanded CD8+ clones appeared in lesional than normal scalp.

The material sequenced was CD8+ T cells sorted from blood. The rearrangement links TRBV7-9 to TRBJ1-1; D not certain. The TCR comes from a human donor in good health. The chain's CDR3 is CASIGRHKNTEAFF. The CDR3 bases are TGTGCCAGCATCGGTAGACACAAGAACACTGAAGCTTTCTTT.